Below, 23 T cell receptor beta chains from the same sample are listed, as sequenced in a study of blood T cell repertoires in COVID-19. Measured with immunoSEQ multiplex PCR; TCRdb has only the in-frame clones, and not every one. This sample yields 280,000 or so clones, of which around 85% are seen a single time; under 3% belongs to the top ten. Material for sequencing was PBMCs or T cells enriched from blood (not recorded which). These receptor sequences come from a woman between 45 and 65 years old who had recovered from COVID-19.

This rearrangement joins TRBV7-2 to TRBJ1-5; TRBD1 might be the D (6 bases). In germline, CDR1 is SGHTA, CDR2 FQGNSA. Deletions cut 3 bases from V and 7 bases from J, with 10 bases between. CDR3 length: 13 residues. The CDR3 protein is CASSFDRTQPQHF. The CDR3 DNA follows: TGTGCCAGCAGCTTCGACAGGACCCAGCCCCAGCATTTT.

This clone has a single count. The chain uses TRBV15 and TRBJ2-6; 7 bases fit TRBD1. The CDR3 is made up of 16 amino acids. Germline CDR1 and CDR2: LNHNV and YYDKDF (reference sequence). V lost 1 base and J lost 0; bases outside the gene matches: 0. CDR3 sequence (DNA): TGTGCCACCAGCAGAGGGACAGGCTCTGGGGCCAACGTCCTGACTTTC. Translation gives CATSRGTGSGANVLTF. Full variable domain (outside the CDR3, taken from reference TRBV15 and TRBJ2-6): DAMVIQNPRYQVTQFGKPVTLSCSQTLNHNVMYWYQQKSSQAPKLLFHYYDKDFNNEADTPDNFQSRRPNTSFCFLDIRSPGLGDTAMYLCATSRGTGSGANVLTFGAGSRLTVL.

The chain couples TRBV6-1 to TRBJ2-5; the D gene is possibly TRBD1 (6 bases). Germline CDR1 reads MNHNS; CDR2 reads SASEGT. This CDR3 contains 16 residues. With 0 bases removed from V and 1 base from J, the gap between germline ends came to 12 bases. CDR3 region: CASSEAFKGGQETQYF. CDR3 DNA: TGTGCCAGCAGTGAAGCGTTTAAAGGGGGCCAAGAGACCCAGTACTTC.

The CDR3 protein is CASSFTSGTAYEQYF. The CDR3 DNA reads as TGTGCCAGCAGCTTTACTAGCGGGACGGCCTACGAGCAGTACTTC. This chain joins TRBV7-8 and TRBJ2-7; 10 bases map to TRBD2. CDR3 length equals 15 residues. Germline assignment: CDR1 SGHVS and CDR2 FQNEAQ. V dropped 3 bases and J dropped 2; count of bases not matched to a gene: 4. The full variable domain, in which reference TRBV7-8 and TRBJ2-7 provide the parts outside the CDR3, is GAGVSQSPRYKVAKRGQDVALRCDPISGHVSLFWYQQALGQGPEFLTYFQNEAQLDKSGLPSDRFFAERPEGSVSTLKIQRTQQEDSAVYLCASSFTSGTAYEQYFGPGTRLTVT.

This sequence joins TRBV6-5 and TRBJ1-2, with D unresolved. CDR1 is MNHEY and CDR2 is SVGAGI in the germline V gene. CDR3 length: 11 residues. Between the trimmed V and J ends, which lost 6 bases and 6 bases, there was a span of 8 bases. In DNA, the CDR3 is TGTGCCAGCAGGGGCCTGCATGGCTACACCTTC. Translating it yields CASRGLHGYTF.

The V gene is TRBV30, the J gene TRBJ2-1; 13 bases align to TRBD2. Trimming took 3 bases from V and 7 from J; bases not matched to a gene: 3. Germline assignment: CDR1 GTSNPN and CDR2 SVGIG (reference sequence). The CDR3 length is 14 residues. The chain's CDR3 is CAWSPGLAGNEQFF. The DNA for the CDR3 is TGTGCCTGGAGCCCGGGACTAGCGGGAAATGAGCAGTTCTTC.

The chain joins TRBV6-5 to TRBJ1-6; no definite D call. The CDR3 extends over 12 amino acids. V was shortened by 5 bases and J by 8 bases, with 7 bases between the two germline ends. Germline CDR1 is MNHEY and CDR2 is SVGAGI. The CDR3 nucleotides read TGTGCCAGCAGTATGAGGGATTCACCCCTCCACTTT. Encoded protein: CASSMRDSPLHF.

The gene calls are TRBV4-1 and TRBJ2-3; maybe TRBD1 (6 bases). The CDR3 covers 14 residues. Germline assignment: CDR1 MGHRA and CDR2 YSYEKL. Trimming shortened V by 3 bases and J by 5 bases, and 12 bases separated the two germline ends. The CDR3 here is CASSQGSGEDTQYF. The CDR3 DNA reads TGCGCCAGCAGCCAGGGCTCAGGGGAAGATACGCAGTATTTT.

The chain recombines TRBV27 with TRBJ1-1, with D possibly being TRBD1 (5 bases). Trimming removed 1 base from V and 2 bases from J, with 11 bases in between. The CDR3 has 15 residues. The V gene's germline CDR1 is MNHEY and CDR2 SMNVEV (reference sequence). CDR3 sequence: CASSLWAGLNTEAFF. CDR3 coding DNA: TGTGCCAGCAGTTTATGGGCGGGGCTTAACACTGAAGCTTTCTTT.

The CDR3 coding sequence is TGCGCCAGCAGCTTGGTGGTTAGCCCGAATGAGCAGTTCTTC. Translating gives CASSLVVSPNEQFF. The chain joins TRBV5-1 to TRBJ2-1; D not certain. CDR3 length equals 14 residues. Per germline, CDR1 SGHRS and CDR2 YFSETQ. The germline V and J ends were trimmed by 0 bases and 7 bases, with 11 bases remaining between them.

This clone showed up just once. The CDR3 bases are TGTGCCAGCAGCCCCACATTGGGGGGTGGGAGTCGGAACACCGGGGAGCTGTTTTTT. It is translated as CASSPTLGGGSRNTGELFF. The chain carries TRBV7-2 and TRBJ2-2; a weak D match, TRBD2 (6 bases). The germline V gene encodes CDR1 SGHTA and CDR2 FQGNSA. The V end was cut by 5 bases, the J end by 1 base, with 23 bases between. This CDR3 is 19 amino acids long.

This chain connects TRBV30 to TRBJ2-2; the D gene is possibly TRBD1 (6 bases). Trimming stripped 2 bases from V and 5 bases from J, with 12 bases between. The CDR3 has 14 amino acids. Germline CDR1 GTSNPN, CDR2 SVGIG (reference sequence). In nucleotides, the CDR3 is TGTGCCTGGAGTCAGGGGATGGCGACCGGGGAGCTGTTTTTT. Protein sequence: CAWSQGMATGELFF.

CDR3 sequence: CASSQQQFSNQPQHF. As DNA, the CDR3 is TGCGCCAGCAGCCAACAACAGTTTAGCAATCAGCCCCAGCATTTT. The V and J genes are TRBV4-1 and TRBJ1-5; D is unclear. Germline V gene data show CDR1 as MGHRA and CDR2 as YSYEKL. This CDR3 comprises 15 residues. Trimming shortened V by 2 bases and J by 0 bases, and 8 bases separated the two germline ends.

J is TRBJ2-5 and V is TRBV13, with 9 positions matching TRBD1. V dropped 4 bases and J dropped 5; count of bases not matched to a gene: 8. The CDR3 contains 15 residues. Looked up from germline, CDR1 is PRHDT and CDR2 is FYEKMQ (reference sequence). The CDR3 region has the DNA TGTGCCAGCAGCTCCAGGACAGGGGTAGGGGAGACCCAGTACTTC. Translating it yields CASSSRTGVGETQYF.

In its sample, this clone was seen once. The chain recombines TRBV4-1 with TRBJ2-4; 10 bases map to TRBD2. Unmatched junction bases numbered 9, after V lost 4 bases and J lost 6 bases. Germline-derived CDR1 and CDR2 are MGHRA and YSYEKL. CDR3 length equals 16 residues. The chain's CDR3 is CASSLAGTSDRNIQYF. For the CDR3, the DNA is TGCGCCAGCAGCCTAGCCGGGACTAGCGATAGAAACATTCAGTACTTC.

The CDR3 region has the DNA TGTGCCAGCAGTTGGGACAGGGGACGTGGCACCGGGGAGCTGTTTTTT. Translation gives CASSWDRGRGTGELFF. The V and J genes are TRBV11-3 and TRBJ2-2; 10 nucleotides line up with TRBD1. Germline V gene data show CDR1 as SGHNT and CDR2 as YENEEA. Germline trimming cut 6 bases from V and 4 bases from J; bases unmatched to any gene: 8. The CDR3 has 16 residues. Full variable domain (outside the CDR3, taken from reference TRBV11-3 and TRBJ2-2): EAGVVQSPRYKIIEKKQPVAFWCNPISGHNTLYWYLQNLGQGPELLIRYENEEAVDDSQLPKDRFSAERLKGVDSTLKIQPAELGDSAVYLCASSWDRGRGTGELFFGEGSRLTVL.

The gene calls are TRBV5-6 and TRBJ1-1; D is uncertain. Germline V gene data show CDR1 as SGHDT and CDR2 as YYEEEE. The CDR3 runs 12 residues. The V end was cut by 3 bases, the J end by 0 bases, with 3 bases between. This CDR3 is CASSSMNTEAFF. The CDR3 region has the DNA TGTGCCAGCAGCTCAATGAACACTGAAGCTTTCTTT. Drawing the rest from reference TRBV5-6 and TRBJ1-1, the complete variable domain is DAGVTQSPTHLIKTRGQQVTLRCSPKSGHDTVSWYQQALGQGPQFIFQYYEEEERQRGNFPDRFSGHQFPNYSSELNVNALLLGDSALYLCASSSMNTEAFFGQGTRLTVV.

The chain combines TRBV2 with TRBJ2-5; no firm D call. Germline V gives CDR1 SNHLY, CDR2 FYNNEI. V was pared by 2 bases and J by 5 bases, with 12 bases between. This CDR3 has 14 amino acids. This CDR3 is CASSETTSPETQYF. DNA of the CDR3: TGTGCCAGCAGTGAAACTACTTCCCCCGAGACCCAGTACTTC.

The chain uses TRBV7-3 and TRBJ1-4; 7 bases map to TRBD1. The CDR3 length is 17 residues. CDR1 SGHTA and CDR2 FQGTGA come from the germline V gene. J gave up 6 bases and V 0 bases, and 10 bases lay outside the gene matches. CDR3 in amino acids: CASSLTTAAQGDEKLFF. In DNA, the CDR3 is TGTGCCAGCAGCTTAACGACGGCGGCCCAGGGGGATGAAAAACTGTTTTTT.

The chain links TRBV30 to TRBJ1-5; D unclear. This CDR3 is 12 amino acids long. Germline CDR1 reads GTSNPN; CDR2 reads SVGIG (reference sequence). V was shortened by 2 bases and J by 4 bases, with 6 bases between the two germline ends. CDR3 region: CAWSRENQPQHF. The CDR3 DNA is TGTGCCTGGAGTAGGGAGAATCAGCCCCAGCATTTT.

The chain carries TRBV30 and TRBJ1-1; 7 nucleotides align to TRBD1. The germline CDR1 and CDR2 sequences are GTSNPN and SVGIG (reference sequence). The CDR3 sequence is 14 residues long. V lost 0 bases, J lost 7 bases, and 8 bases stayed unmatched. In nucleotides, the CDR3 is TGTGCCTGGAGTGTACGGATTGGACAGGTTGAAGCTTTCTTT. Protein product: CAWSVRIGQVEAFF.

The chain employs TRBV5-4 and TRBJ2-2; 9 nucleotides line up with TRBD2. Germline trimming cut 2 bases from V and 5 bases from J; bases unmatched to any gene: 4. This CDR3 region has 15 residues. Germline V gene sequence: CDR1 SGHNT, CDR2 YYREEE (reference sequence). The DNA of the CDR3 is TGTGCCAGCAGCTTACCTAGCGGGAAAACCGGGGAGCTGTTTTTT. Its protein product is CASSLPSGKTGELFF.

The J gene is TRBJ1-3, the V gene TRBV5-1, with 8 bases identical to TRBD1. Per germline, CDR1 SGHRS and CDR2 YFSETQ. This CDR3 spans 19 amino acids. J gave up 0 bases and V 0 bases, and 11 bases lay outside the gene matches. CDR3 loop: CASSLAGQGRRYSGNTIYF. The CDR3 region has the DNA TGCGCCAGCAGCTTGGCCGGACAGGGTCGAAGATACTCTGGAAACACCATATATTTT.